This T cell receptor beta chain was observed in a study of T cells in women clearing cervical HPV infection. Study-level background: Controls were women whose single incident HPV16 infection cleared within 12 months without precancer or cancer. Case blood was drawn when the lesion was first found; control blood after infection became undetectable.

TCRdb's copy holds only in-frame clones and misses some; the assay was immunoSEQ multiplex PCR. This specimen shows some 11,000 clones; the ten leading clones hold approximately 24%. The TCR originated in a woman aged 18 to 69 with a cervical HPV16 infection that either progressed to CIN3+ or cleared (not recorded which). The sequenced material came from blood buffy coat.

The CDR3 here is CASSPGTGAGYTF. CDR3 DNA (partial): TGCGCCAGCAGCCCAGGGACAGGGGCAGGC. The V call is TRBV5-1, the J call TRBJ1-2; 10 nucleotides match TRBD1. With the read ending 3 residues before the CDR3 end, the germline J gene is used to fill in that end. Germline lookup yields CDR1 SGHRS and CDR2 YFSETQ. The CDR3 has 13 amino acids.